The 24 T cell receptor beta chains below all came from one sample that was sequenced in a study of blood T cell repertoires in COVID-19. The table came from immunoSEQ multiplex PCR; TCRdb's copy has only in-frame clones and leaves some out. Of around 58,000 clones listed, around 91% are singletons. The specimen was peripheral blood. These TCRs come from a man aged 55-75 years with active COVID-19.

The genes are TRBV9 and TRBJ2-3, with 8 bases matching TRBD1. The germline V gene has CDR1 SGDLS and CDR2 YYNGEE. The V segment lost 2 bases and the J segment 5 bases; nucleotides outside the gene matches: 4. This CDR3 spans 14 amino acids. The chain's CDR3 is CASSVIGQGDTQYF. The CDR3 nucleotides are TGTGCCAGCAGCGTTATAGGACAGGGAGATACGCAGTATTTT.

CDR3 sequence: CASRPPGTGFYEQYF. For the CDR3, the DNA is TGTGCCAGCAGGCCTCCCGGGACAGGGTTCTACGAGCAGTACTTC. This chain links TRBV6-5 with TRBJ2-7; 9 bases line up with TRBD1. J lost 3 bases, V lost 6 bases, and 9 bases had no gene match. CDR3 length equals 15 residues. Germline CDR1 MNHEY, CDR2 SVGAGI.

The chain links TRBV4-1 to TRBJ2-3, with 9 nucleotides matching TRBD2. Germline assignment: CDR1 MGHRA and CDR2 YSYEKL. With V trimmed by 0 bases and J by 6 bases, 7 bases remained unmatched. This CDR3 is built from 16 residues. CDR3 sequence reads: CASSQDLSGGRDTQYF. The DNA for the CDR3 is TGCGCCAGCAGCCAAGATCTTAGCGGGGGCCGCGATACGCAGTATTTT.

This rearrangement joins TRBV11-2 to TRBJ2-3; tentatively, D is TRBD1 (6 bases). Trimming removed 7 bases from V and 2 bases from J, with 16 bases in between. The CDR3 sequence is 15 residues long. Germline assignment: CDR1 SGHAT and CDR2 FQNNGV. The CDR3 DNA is TGTGCCAGCACCCCACAGGGAAGCTTCACAGATACGCAGTATTTT. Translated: CASTPQGSFTDTQYF.

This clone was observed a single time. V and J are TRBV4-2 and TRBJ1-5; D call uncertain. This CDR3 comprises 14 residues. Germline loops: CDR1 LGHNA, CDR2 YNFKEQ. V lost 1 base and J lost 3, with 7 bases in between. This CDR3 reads CASSQGRINQPQHF. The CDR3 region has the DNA TGTGCCAGCAGCCAAGGGAGGATCAATCAGCCCCAGCATTTT.

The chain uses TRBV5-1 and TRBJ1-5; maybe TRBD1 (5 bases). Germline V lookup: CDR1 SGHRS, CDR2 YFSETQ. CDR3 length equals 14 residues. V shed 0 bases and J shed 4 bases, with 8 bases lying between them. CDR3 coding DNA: TGCGCCAGCAGCTTGGTCGGGGGGAATCAGCCCCAGCATTTT. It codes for CASSLVGGNQPQHF. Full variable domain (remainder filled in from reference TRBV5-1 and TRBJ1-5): KAGVTQTPRYLIKTRGQQVTLSCSPISGHRSVSWYQQTPGQGLQFLFEYFSETQRNKGNFPGRFSGRQFSNSRSEMNVSTLELGDSALYLCASSLVGGNQPQHFGDGTRLSIL.

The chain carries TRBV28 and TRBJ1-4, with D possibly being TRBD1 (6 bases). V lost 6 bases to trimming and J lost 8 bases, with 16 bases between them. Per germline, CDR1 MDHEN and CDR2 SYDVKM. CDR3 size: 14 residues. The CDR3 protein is CASRPDRTGEKLFF. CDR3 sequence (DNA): TGTGCCAGCAGGCCAGACAGGACTGGAGAAAAACTGTTTTTT.

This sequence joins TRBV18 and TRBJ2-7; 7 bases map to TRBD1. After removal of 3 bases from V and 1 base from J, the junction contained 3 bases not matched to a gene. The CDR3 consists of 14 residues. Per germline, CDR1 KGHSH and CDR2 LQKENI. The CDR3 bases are TGTGCCAGCTCACCCCCGGACAGGTCCTACGAGCAGTACTTC. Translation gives CASSPPDRSYEQYF.

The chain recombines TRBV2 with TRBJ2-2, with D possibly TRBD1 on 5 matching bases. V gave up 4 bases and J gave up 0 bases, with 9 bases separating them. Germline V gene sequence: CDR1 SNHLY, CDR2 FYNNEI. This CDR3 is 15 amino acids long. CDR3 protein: CASSAQTANTGELFF. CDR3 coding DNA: TGTGCCAGCAGTGCCCAGACAGCGAACACCGGGGAGCTGTTTTTT.

CDR3 in DNA: TGTGCCAGCAGCTTAGGTTCCGGACAGGGGAATGAAAAACTGTTTTTT. It specifies CASSLGSGQGNEKLFF. The chain has TRBV7-6 and TRBJ1-4; 9 nucleotides align to TRBD1. Germline CDR1 is SGHVS and CDR2 is FNYEAQ. There are 16 residues in the CDR3. J gave up 5 bases and V 1 base, and 5 bases lay outside the gene matches. Full variable domain (outside the CDR3, taken from reference TRBV7-6 and TRBJ1-4): GAGVSQSPRYKVTKRGQDVALRCDPISGHVSLYWYRQALGQGPEFLTYFNYEAQQDKSGLPNDRFSAERPEGSISTLTIQRTEQRDSAMYRCASSLGSGQGNEKLFFGSGTQLSVL.

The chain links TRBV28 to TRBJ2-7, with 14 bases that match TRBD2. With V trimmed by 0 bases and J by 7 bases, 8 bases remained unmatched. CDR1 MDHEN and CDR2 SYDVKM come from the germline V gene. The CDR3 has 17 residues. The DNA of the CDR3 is TGTGCCAGCAGTTTATGGAGTGGGGGACTAGCGGGAGTTGAGCAGTACTTC. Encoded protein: CASSLWSGGLAGVEQYF.

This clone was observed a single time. CDR3 sequence: CASTPGLYEITYNEQFF. The CDR3 coding sequence is TGTGCCAGCACCCCGGGACTTTACGAAATCACCTACAATGAGCAGTTCTTC. The chain joins TRBV2 to TRBJ2-1; the D gene is possibly TRBD2 (6 bases). This CDR3 is built from 17 residues. Germline values: CDR1 SNHLY, CDR2 FYNNEI. V was clipped by 7 bases and J by 2 bases, with 21 bases between them.

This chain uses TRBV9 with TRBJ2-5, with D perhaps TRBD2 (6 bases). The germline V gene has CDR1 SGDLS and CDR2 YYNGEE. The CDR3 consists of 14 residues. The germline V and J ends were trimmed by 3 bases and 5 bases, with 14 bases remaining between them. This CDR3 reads CASSGKRRDETQYF. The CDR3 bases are TGTGCCAGCAGCGGGAAACGGCGGGATGAGACCCAGTACTTC.

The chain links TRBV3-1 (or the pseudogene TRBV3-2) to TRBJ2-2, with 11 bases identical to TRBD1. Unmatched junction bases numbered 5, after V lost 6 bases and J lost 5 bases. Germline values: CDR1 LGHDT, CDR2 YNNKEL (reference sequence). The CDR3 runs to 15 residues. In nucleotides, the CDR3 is TGTGCCAGCAGTCACCGGGACAGGGGGACCGGGGAGCTGTTTTTT. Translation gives CASSHRDRGTGELFF.

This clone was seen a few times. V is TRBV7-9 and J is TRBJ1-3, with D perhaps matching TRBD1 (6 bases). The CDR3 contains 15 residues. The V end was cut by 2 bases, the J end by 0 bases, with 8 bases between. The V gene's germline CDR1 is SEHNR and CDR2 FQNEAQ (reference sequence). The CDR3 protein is CASSLTGISGNTIYF. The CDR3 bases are TGTGCCAGCAGCTTAACAGGGATCTCTGGAAACACCATATATTTT.

The CDR3 sequence is CASSDYFRLYNEQFF. DNA of the CDR3: TGTGCCAGTAGTGACTACTTTAGACTCTACAATGAGCAGTTCTTC. The rearrangement uses TRBV19 and TRBJ2-1, with D possibly TRBD2 on 5 matching bases. This CDR3 has 15 residues. Trimming removed 5 bases at V and 3 bases at J, with 14 bases between. In germline, CDR1 is LNHDA, CDR2 SQIVND (reference sequence).

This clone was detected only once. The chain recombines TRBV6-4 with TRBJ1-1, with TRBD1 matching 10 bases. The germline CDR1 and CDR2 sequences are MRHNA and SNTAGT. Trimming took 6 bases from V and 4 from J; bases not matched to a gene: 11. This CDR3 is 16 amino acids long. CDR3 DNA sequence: TGTGCCAGCAGACTAAACCGGGACAGGGGCCCCACTGAAGCTTTCTTT. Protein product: CASRLNRDRGPTEAFF.

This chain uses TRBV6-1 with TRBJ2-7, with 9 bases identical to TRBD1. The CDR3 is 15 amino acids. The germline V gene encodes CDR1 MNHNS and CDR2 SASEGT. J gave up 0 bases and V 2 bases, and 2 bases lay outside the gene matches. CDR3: CASSEWDRVSYEQYF. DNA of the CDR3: TGTGCCAGCAGTGAATGGGACAGGGTCTCCTACGAGCAGTACTTC.

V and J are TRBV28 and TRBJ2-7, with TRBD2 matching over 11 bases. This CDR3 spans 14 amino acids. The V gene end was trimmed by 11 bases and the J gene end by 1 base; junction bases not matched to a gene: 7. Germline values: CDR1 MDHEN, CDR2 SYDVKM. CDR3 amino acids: CAPPGTSGSYEQYF. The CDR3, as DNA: TGTGCCCCCCCAGGGACTAGCGGATCCTACGAGCAGTACTTC.

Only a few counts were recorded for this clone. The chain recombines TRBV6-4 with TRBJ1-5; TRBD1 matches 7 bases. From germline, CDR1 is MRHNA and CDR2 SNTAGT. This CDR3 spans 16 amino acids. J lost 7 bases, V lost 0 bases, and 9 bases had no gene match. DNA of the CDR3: TGTGCCAGCAGTGACTCGGAGACAGGGAAGGGACAGCCCCAGCATTTT. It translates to CASSDSETGKGQPQHF.

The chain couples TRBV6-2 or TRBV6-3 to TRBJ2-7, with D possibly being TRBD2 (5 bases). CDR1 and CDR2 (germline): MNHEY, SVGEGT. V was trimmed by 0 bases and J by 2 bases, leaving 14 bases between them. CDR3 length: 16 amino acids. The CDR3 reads CASSYSMSSPPYEQYF. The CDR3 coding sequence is TGTGCCAGCAGTTACTCGATGTCTAGCCCCCCCTACGAGCAGTACTTC.

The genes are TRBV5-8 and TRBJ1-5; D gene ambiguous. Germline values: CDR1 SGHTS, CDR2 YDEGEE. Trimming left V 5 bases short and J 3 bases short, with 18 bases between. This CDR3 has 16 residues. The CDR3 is CASRHRSGRINQPQHF. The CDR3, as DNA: TGTGCCAGCAGGCACCGGTCCGGCAGGATCAATCAGCCCCAGCATTTT.

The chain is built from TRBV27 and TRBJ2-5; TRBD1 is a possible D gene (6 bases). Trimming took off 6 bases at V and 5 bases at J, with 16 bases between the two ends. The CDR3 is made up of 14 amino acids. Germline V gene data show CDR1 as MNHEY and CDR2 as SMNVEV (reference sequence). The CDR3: CASSYGNRVETQYF. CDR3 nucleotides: TGTGCCAGCAGCTACGGAAACAGGGTGGAGACCCAGTACTTC.

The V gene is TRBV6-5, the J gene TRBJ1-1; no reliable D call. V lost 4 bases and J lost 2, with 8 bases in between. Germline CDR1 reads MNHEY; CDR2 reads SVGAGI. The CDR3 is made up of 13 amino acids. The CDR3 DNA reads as TGTGCCAGCAGTTTCGCAGGTAACACTGAAGCTTTCTTT. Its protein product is CASSFAGNTEAFF.